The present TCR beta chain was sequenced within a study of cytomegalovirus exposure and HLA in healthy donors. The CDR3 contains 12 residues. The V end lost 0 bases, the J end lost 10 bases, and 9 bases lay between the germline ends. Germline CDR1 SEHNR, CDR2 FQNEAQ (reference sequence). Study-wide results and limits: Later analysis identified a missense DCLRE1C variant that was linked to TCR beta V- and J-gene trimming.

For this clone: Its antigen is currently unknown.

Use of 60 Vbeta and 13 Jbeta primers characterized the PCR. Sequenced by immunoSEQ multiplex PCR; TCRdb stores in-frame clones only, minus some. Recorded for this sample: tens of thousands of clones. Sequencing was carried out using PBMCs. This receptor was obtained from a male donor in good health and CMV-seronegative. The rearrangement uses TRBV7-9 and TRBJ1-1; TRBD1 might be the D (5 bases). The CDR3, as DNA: TGTGCCAGCAGCTTAGCAGGGGCTGCAGCTTTCTTT. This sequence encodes CASSLAGAAAFF.